What follows are 12 T cell receptor beta chains derived from one specimen sequenced in a study of radiotherapy plus CTLA-4 blockade in lung cancer. Sequenced by immunoSEQ multiplex PCR; TCRdb stores in-frame clones only, minus some. The table includes under 35,000 clones, 70% to 75% detected once. Sequenced material: peripheral blood, taken from a patient treated with radiotherapy plus ipilimumab. These receptors were collected from a human donor with non-small cell lung cancer whose response to radiotherapy plus ipilimumab could not be evaluated.

This clone was seen only a few times. The genes are TRBV5-6 and TRBJ1-1, with D tentatively TRBD1 (6 bases). Germline values: CDR1 SGHDT, CDR2 YYEEEE. The CDR3 is 16 amino acids. Trimming shortened V by 0 bases and J by 4 bases, and 16 bases separated the two germline ends. The CDR3 sequence: CASSLGEGGVRTEAFF. In DNA, the CDR3 is TGTGCCAGCAGCTTGGGTGAGGGGGGGGTTCGCACTGAAGCTTTCTTT.

The chain couples TRBV5-1 to TRBJ1-1, with 7 bases lining up with TRBD1. CDR3 length: 15 amino acids. V lost 0 bases, J lost 6 bases, and 8 bases stayed unmatched. The germline gives CDR1 SGHRS, CDR2 YFSETQ. This CDR3 is CASSLASGGVSEAFF. The CDR3 DNA sequence: TGCGCCAGCAGCTTGGCCTCAGGGGGAGTATCTGAAGCTTTCTTT. The whole variable domain, remainder taken from reference TRBV5-1 and TRBJ1-1, is KAGVTQTPRYLIKTRGQQVTLSCSPISGHRSVSWYQQTPGQGLQFLFEYFSETQRNKGNFPGRFSGRQFSNSRSEMNVSTLELGDSALYLCASSLASGGVSEAFFGQGTRLTVV.

The rearrangement joins TRBV5-1 to TRBJ2-5; tentative D call: TRBD1 (6 bases). Looked up from germline, CDR1 is SGHRS and CDR2 is YFSETQ. The CDR3 is 16 amino acids. The V gene lost 0 bases and the J gene lost 5 bases, with 17 bases spanning the gap. CDR3: CASSLDGGRGIETQYF. The CDR3 DNA follows: TGCGCCAGCAGCTTGGACGGTGGCAGGGGAATTGAGACCCAGTACTTC.

The chain has TRBV6-6 and TRBJ1-5; the D is unclear. The length of the CDR3 is 13 residues. Trimming removed 8 bases at V and 6 bases at J, with 14 bases between. CDR1 and CDR2 from the germline V gene are MNHNY and SVGAGI (reference sequence). The CDR3 nucleotides read TGTGCCAGCCGCGGGGATAGTAGTCAGCCCCAGCATTTT. This gives the protein CASRGDSSQPQHF.

The chain combines TRBV4-2 with TRBJ1-1, with 8 bases identical to TRBD1. This CDR3 is 17 amino acids long. Unmatched junction bases numbered 10, after V lost 1 base and J lost 3 bases. Germline CDR1 is LGHNA and CDR2 is YNFKEQ. For the CDR3, the DNA is TGTGCCAGCAGCCAAGGACTTTCAGGGGGCTGGGACACTGAAGCTTTCTTT. Encoded protein: CASSQGLSGGWDTEAFF.

This clone was detected only once. The chain employs TRBV5-1 and TRBJ2-7; 15 bases align to TRBD2. The CDR3 is 16 residues long. The J segment lost 4 bases and the V segment lost 3 bases, leaving 5 bases of the junction unmatched. Per the germline V gene, CDR1 is SGHRS and CDR2 is YFSETQ. CDR3 sequence reads: CASSWTSGRAGYEQYF. The CDR3 DNA is TGCGCCAGCAGCTGGACTAGCGGGAGGGCGGGGTACGAGCAGTACTTC.

This clone was seen a handful of times. The J gene is TRBJ2-3, the V gene TRBV10-1; maybe TRBD1 (5 bases). CDR3 size: 16 residues. The ends were cut back, 3 bases at V and 3 bases at J, with 16 bases in the middle. Germline V gene sequence: CDR1 WNHNN, CDR2 SYGVQD (reference sequence). The CDR3 DNA is TGCGCCAGCAGTGATCCCCTCTTTTCAGGGACAGATACGCAGTATTTT. It is translated as CASSDPLFSGTDTQYF.

The chain carries TRBV7-9 and TRBJ1-1; D gene ambiguous. The CDR3 extends over 15 amino acids. Trimming removed 2 bases at V and 0 bases at J, with 10 bases between. Germline lookup yields CDR1 SEHNR and CDR2 FQNEAQ (reference sequence). CDR3 in amino acids: CASSLYSPMNTEAFF. The CDR3 coding sequence is TGTGCCAGCAGCTTATACAGCCCCATGAACACTGAAGCTTTCTTT.

A single count supports this clone. The rearrangement uses TRBV19 and TRBJ2-3, with a tentative D call TRBD2 (6 bases). The germline V and J ends were trimmed by 0 bases and 0 bases, with 16 bases remaining between them. CDR3 length: 18 amino acids. CDR1 is LNHDA and CDR2 is SQIVND in the germline V gene (reference sequence). The chain's CDR3 is CASSIERNSGSSTDTQYF. Here the CDR3 DNA reads TGTGCCAGTAGTATAGAGCGAAATAGCGGTTCTAGCACAGATACGCAGTATTTT.

V is TRBV2 and J is TRBJ2-7; D call uncertain. V was shortened by 6 bases and J by 1 base, with 13 bases between the two germline ends. CDR1 is SNHLY, CDR2 FYNNEI, per germline. This CDR3 is 14 amino acids long. The chain's CDR3 is CASSSMTGSYEQYF. The DNA of the CDR3 is TGTGCCAGCAGCTCCATGACGGGTTCCTACGAGCAGTACTTC.

V gene TRBV5-1 combines with J gene TRBJ1-1; D is perhaps TRBD1 (5 bases). The CDR3 sequence is 15 residues long. Germline assignment: CDR1 SGHRS and CDR2 YFSETQ. The V and J ends lost 2 bases and 3 bases respectively, with 14 bases between them. The CDR3 DNA sequence: TGCGCCAGCAGCTTAAAGGGGCCCAAGGACACTGAAGCTTTCTTT. Translated, it gives CASSLKGPKDTEAFF.

In DNA, the CDR3 is TGCGCCAGCAGCCGAGAGAGCGGGAGGGGGGCAGATACGCAGTATTTT. Protein sequence: CASSRESGRGADTQYF. The chain carries TRBV5-1 and TRBJ2-3, with 10 nucleotides matching TRBD2. Losses at the gene ends were 4 bases for V and 4 bases for J; bases not matched to a gene: 9. Looked up from germline, CDR1 is SGHRS and CDR2 is YFSETQ. The CDR3 contains 16 residues.